The sequence of this T cell receptor beta chain was determined in a study of regulatory T cells in long-lasting Graves disease. Study background: Graves' patients who were just diagnosed had used antithyroid drugs for under 3 months.

Arm-PCR of CDR3 regions and iRepertoire HTBI primers were used to build TCR beta libraries. Each CDR3 protein is one row after TCRdb ran MiXCR on the multiplex PCR reads. Found here are around 450,000 distinct CDR3 sequences, about 17% of them singletons; the top ten hold more than 10%. Germline-derived CDR1 and CDR2 are MDHEN and SYDVKM. The ends were cut back, 4 bases at V and 1 base at J, with 13 bases in the middle. The length of the CDR3 is 15 residues. Stated time point: newly diagnosed GD, antithyroid drugs for less than 3 months. The TCR library was made from RNA that had been extracted from PBMCs in TRIzol. Graves' disease diagnosis was established per American Thyroid Association guidelines. Separately, the same data were catalogued under a study of T cells in Graves' hyperthyroidism and ophthalmopathy. That work states: From stable hyperthyroidism, ophthalmopathy was separated by a 13 V-J model. Before onset, by a median of 6.5 months, the model predicted ophthalmopathy.

The chain combines TRBV28 with TRBJ2-5; weak D call: TRBD2 (6 bases). This specimen consisted of peripheral blood mononuclear cells (PBMCs), obtained at new diagnosis, from a patient treated with antithyroid drugs. The receptor was derived from a man in his forties with Graves disease. The CDR3 loop is CASSYPTGGQETQYF. CDR3 in DNA: TGTGCCAGCAGTTACCCAACCGGGGGCCAAGAGACCCAGTACTTC.